The sequence of this TCR beta chain was determined in a study of T cells after yellow fever vaccination. Germline V gives CDR1 DFQATT, CDR2 SNEGSKA (reference sequence). V was cut by 0 bases and J by 1 base, with 16 bases left in between. This CDR3 is built from 16 residues. TCRdb independently ran MiXCR on the 5' RACE reads; one entry per CDR3 protein. The table includes approximately 250,000 distinct CDR3 sequences, around 6.7% detected once. J is TRBJ2-7 and V is TRBV20-1; a weak D match, TRBD1 (6 bases). The material sequenced was CD4+ T cells sorted from PBMCs, taken on the day of the yellow fever booster vaccination. The clonotype originates from a man aged 25-45 years who received the YFV17D yellow fever vaccine. CDR3 protein: CSARDRGGWRSYEQYF. In DNA form, the CDR3 reads TGCAGTGCTAGAGATAGAGGGGGATGGAGGTCCTACGAGCAGTACTTC.